The 25 T cell receptor beta chains reported below all come from one sample, sequenced in a study of blood T cell repertoires in COVID-19. Libraries were prepared by immunoSEQ multiplex PCR; TCRdb keeps only in-frame clonotypes and omits some of them. There are a few hundred thousand clones in the sample; 89% occur only once, and under 2.5% lies in the top ten. Input material: peripheral blood. These receptors came from a man between 45 and 60 years old with acute or convalescent COVID-19.

V and J are TRBV25-1 and TRBJ2-7, with D tentatively TRBD2 (5 bases). Trimming left V 1 base short and J 2 bases short, with 9 bases between. Looked up from germline, CDR1 is MGHDK and CDR2 is SYGVNS. The CDR3 runs to 14 residues. CDR3 region: CASSESGITYEQYF. CDR3 DNA sequence: TGTGCCAGCAGTGAATCCGGGATTACCTACGAGCAGTACTTC.

J is TRBJ2-3 and V is TRBV30, with 9 bases aligning to TRBD1. V gave up 1 base and J gave up 9 bases; unmatched junction bases: 11. This CDR3 spans 15 amino acids. The germline V gene encodes CDR1 GTSNPN and CDR2 SVGIG (reference sequence). The DNA for the CDR3 is TGTGCCTGGAGTGGAGACAGGGGGATCGGGGGCACGCAGTATTTT. Encoded protein: CAWSGDRGIGGTQYF.

The chain uses TRBV20-1 and TRBJ2-1; D is unclear. Germline-derived CDR1 and CDR2 are DFQATT and SNEGSKA (reference sequence). V was shortened by 4 bases and J by 4 bases, with 2 bases between the two germline ends. The CDR3 runs to 10 residues. The DNA for the CDR3 is TGCAGTGCTATATACAATGAGCAGTTCTTC. Protein sequence: CSAIYNEQFF.

The V call is TRBV29-1, the J call TRBJ2-7, with 9 bases that match TRBD1. This CDR3 is 12 amino acids long. The germline CDR1 and CDR2 sequences are SQVTM and ANQGSEA. V lost 7 bases and J lost 6; bases outside the gene matches: 7. The DNA for the CDR3 is TGCAGCGGGGCCGGGACAGGGTTCGAGCAGTACTTC. Translated, it gives CSGAGTGFEQYF.

V usage is TRBV6-5 and J usage is TRBJ2-1, with 7 bases matching TRBD2. Germline trimming cut 6 bases from V and 2 bases from J; bases unmatched to any gene: 7. The CDR3 spans 15 residues. Germline V gene lookup returns CDR1 MNHEY and CDR2 SVGAGI. The CDR3 is CASSSLATTYNEQFF. CDR3 in DNA: TGTGCCAGCAGCTCACTAGCGACCACCTACAATGAGCAGTTCTTC.

This clone appeared once. As DNA, the CDR3 is TGCGCCAGGGGGGCGAGACGGAGCCCTCGGATGGGAACTAATGAAAAACTGTTTTTT. Encoded protein: CARGARRSPRMGTNEKLFF. J is TRBJ1-4 and V is TRBV10-1; the D gene is possibly TRBD1 (6 bases). The CDR3 length is 19 residues. The germline V and J ends were trimmed by 9 bases and 1 base, with 27 bases remaining between them. The V gene's germline CDR1 is WNHNN and CDR2 SYGVQD (reference sequence).

The rearrangement links TRBV7-3 to TRBJ2-7, with 7 bases fitting TRBD2. The germline CDR1 and CDR2 sequences are SGHTA and FQGTGA. This CDR3 comprises 13 residues. V shed 8 bases, J shed 7 bases, and the junction held 11 bases outside the gene matches. The CDR3 nucleotides are TGTGCCAGCTCCGCCGCTTTGCGGGGGGAGCAGTACTTC. Encoded protein: CASSAALRGEQYF.

This clone is a singleton in its sample. This sequence joins TRBV6-5 and TRBJ1-2; 7 positions match TRBD1. Germline trimming cut 0 bases from V and 8 bases from J; bases unmatched to any gene: 9. CDR3 size: 15 residues. CDR1 is MNHEY, CDR2 SVGAGI, per germline. Here the CDR3 reads CASSYSGRTGGGYTF. The CDR3 nucleotides read TGTGCCAGCAGTTACTCGGGGCGGACAGGAGGAGGCTACACCTTC.

This chain connects TRBV5-4 to TRBJ2-5; unclear D gene. V lost 2 bases to trimming and J lost 3 bases, with 8 bases between them. The CDR3 loop spans 13 amino acids. In germline, CDR1 is SGHNT, CDR2 YYREEE (reference sequence). In DNA form, the CDR3 reads TGTGCCAGCAGCTTTTGGGCAGAAGAGACCCAGTACTTC. It specifies CASSFWAEETQYF.

In DNA, the CDR3 is TGTGCCAGCAGCTTAATGCTAGCTTCCTACAATGAGCAGTTCTTC. Its protein is CASSLMLASYNEQFF. The chain carries TRBV7-3 and TRBJ2-1, with TRBD2 as a possible D gene (5 bases). The CDR3 consists of 15 residues. CDR1 and CDR2 from the germline V gene are SGHTA and FQGTGA. V dropped 1 base and J dropped 1 base, with 8 bases sitting between them.

The chain recombines TRBV2 with TRBJ2-1, with D perhaps matching TRBD1 (7 bases). The germline V and J ends were trimmed by 11 bases and 6 bases, with 20 bases remaining between them. The V gene's germline CDR1 is SNHLY and CDR2 FYNNEI. The CDR3 runs to 14 residues. CDR3 region: CAAPGGGGSNEQFF. DNA for the CDR3: TGTGCCGCCCCAGGGGGTGGGGGGAGCAATGAGCAGTTCTTC.

The chain is built from TRBV2 and TRBJ1-3; 8 positions agree with TRBD1. This CDR3 is built from 19 residues. The germline gives CDR1 SNHLY, CDR2 FYNNEI. V trimming: 3 bases; J trimming: 1 base; junction bases outside the gene matches: 14. The CDR3 nucleotides read TGTGCCAGCAGTGAGCCCCGACAGGGGATATCCTTGTCTGGAAACACCATATATTTT. Its protein product is CASSEPRQGISLSGNTIYF.

CDR3 region: CASSLRPDGGTEAFF. The CDR3, as DNA: TGTGCCAGCAGCCTAAGGCCCGACGGAGGCACTGAAGCTTTCTTT. The chain employs TRBV9 and TRBJ1-1, with D unclear. V lost 4 bases to trimming and J lost 4 bases, with 17 bases between them. The germline gives CDR1 SGDLS, CDR2 YYNGEE. The CDR3 sequence is 15 residues long. Looking up the rest from reference TRBV9 and TRBJ1-1 gives the full variable domain: DSGVTQTPKHLITATGQRVTLRCSPRSGDLSVYWYQQSLDQGLQFLIQYYNGEERAKGNILERFSAQQFPDLHSELNLSSLELGDSALYFCASSLRPDGGTEAFFGQGTRLTVV.

The rearrangement links TRBV15 to TRBJ1-1; 7 bases line up with TRBD1. CDR3 length equals 15 residues. Germline values: CDR1 LNHNV, CDR2 YYDKDF (reference sequence). V lost 3 bases and J lost 0; bases outside the gene matches: 4. Here the CDR3 DNA reads TGTGCCACCAGCAGGTCACAGGGGATGAACACTGAAGCTTTCTTT. It encodes CATSRSQGMNTEAFF.

The chain links TRBV11-2 to TRBJ1-1; 7 nucleotides align to TRBD1. The V gene end was trimmed by 10 bases and the J gene end by 5 bases; junction bases not matched to a gene: 10. The CDR3 contains 13 residues. CDR1 and CDR2 (germline): SGHAT, FQNNGV. In nucleotides, the CDR3 is TGTGCCACGGTGGGGCAGGGGGGTACTGAAGCTTTCTTT. This sequence encodes CATVGQGGTEAFF.

The chain carries TRBV3-1 (or the pseudogene TRBV3-2) and TRBJ1-5; D perhaps matches TRBD1 (6 bases). The V end lost 2 bases, the J end lost 2 bases, and 13 bases lay between the germline ends. The CDR3 covers 16 residues. In germline, CDR1 is LGHDT, CDR2 YNNKEL (reference sequence). This CDR3 reads CASSQNQGFGNQPQHF. Here the CDR3 DNA reads TGTGCCAGCAGCCAAAACCAGGGGTTCGGCAATCAGCCCCAGCATTTT.

The J gene is TRBJ2-7, the V gene TRBV2; D might be TRBD1 (6 bases). Per germline, CDR1 SNHLY and CDR2 FYNNEI. The CDR3 sequence is 12 residues long. V dropped 8 bases and J dropped 0 bases, with 8 bases sitting between them. Written as DNA, the CDR3 is TGTGCCAGCGGGGGCTTCTCCTACGAGCAGTACTTC. Its translation: CASGGFSYEQYF.

The chain has TRBV10-1 and TRBJ1-3; TRBD1 matches at 8 bases. The length of the CDR3 is 15 residues. Germline CDR1 and CDR2: WNHNN and SYGVQD (reference sequence). Trimming cost V 5 bases and J 4 bases; bases outside gene matches: 7. The CDR3 DNA is TGCGCCAGCAGTCCCGACAGGGGACCAGGAAACACCATATATTTT. Its translation is CASSPDRGPGNTIYF.

This chain connects TRBV4-1 to TRBJ1-1; D unclear. V lost 1 base and J 4 bases, leaving 7 bases between the germline ends. The CDR3 covers 13 residues. The germline gives CDR1 MGHRA, CDR2 YSYEKL. The CDR3 region is CASSQAVVTEAFF. In nucleotides, the CDR3 is TGCGCCAGCAGCCAAGCAGTGGTCACTGAAGCTTTCTTT.

The rearrangement uses TRBV10-3 and TRBJ1-4; 7 positions agree with TRBD1. Germline V CDR1 and CDR2: ENHRY, SYGVKD. With V trimmed by 9 bases and J by 6 bases, 7 bases remained unmatched. CDR3 length equals 13 residues. The CDR3 protein is CAIRQGMDEKLFF. The CDR3 region has the DNA TGTGCCATAAGACAGGGTATGGATGAAAAACTGTTTTTT.

The rearrangement links TRBV6-5 to TRBJ1-1; D is uncertain. The CDR3 is 12 amino acids. Germline V gene lookup returns CDR1 MNHEY and CDR2 SVGAGI. Trimming stripped 2 bases from V and 6 bases from J, with 7 bases between. The chain's CDR3 is CASSYNKPEAFF. CDR3 DNA sequence: TGTGCCAGCAGTTACAACAAACCTGAAGCTTTCTTT.

This clone was seen a single time. The chain uses TRBV3-1 (or the pseudogene TRBV3-2) and TRBJ2-3, with D possibly being TRBD2 (5 bases). V dropped 3 bases and J dropped 5 bases, with 18 bases sitting between them. The CDR3 runs to 16 residues. CDR1 and CDR2 from the germline V gene are LGHDT and YNNKEL (reference sequence). In DNA form, the CDR3 reads TGTGCCAGCAGCCACATAACGGGGAGCCCTCAAGATACGCAGTATTTT. Protein: CASSHITGSPQDTQYF.

This sequence joins TRBV2 and TRBJ2-1; D gene unclear. Trimming removed 4 bases from V and 4 bases from J, with 11 bases in between. The CDR3 runs to 14 residues. Germline CDR1 and CDR2: SNHLY and FYNNEI. CDR3 DNA sequence: TGTGCCAGCAGTGTTTTAGTGGAGTACAATGAGCAGTTCTTC. Protein product: CASSVLVEYNEQFF.

The CDR3 region has the DNA TGTGCCAGCAGCTTGGATCCAGTTACCTACGAGCAGTACTTC. Translated, it gives CASSLDPVTYEQYF. The chain employs TRBV5-6 and TRBJ2-7; D unresolved. Germline values: CDR1 SGHDT, CDR2 YYEEEE. The V end lost 0 bases, the J end lost 2 bases, and 9 bases lay between the germline ends. The CDR3 length is 14 residues.

Concerning this clone itself: The same CDR3 can be traced to other DNA sequences in this sample. The chain couples TRBV29-1 to TRBJ1-2, with D unresolved. The V end was cut by 3 bases, the J end by 4 bases, with 3 bases between. CDR1 is SQVTM, CDR2 ANQGSEA, per germline. This CDR3 contains 10 residues. Written as DNA, the CDR3 is TGCAGCGTTGACAGCTATGGCTACACCTTC. It specifies CSVDSYGYTF.